This T cell receptor (beta chain) stems from a study of T cells in localized non-small cell lung cancer. Clones were read by immunoSEQ multiplex PCR, and TCRdb kept only the in-frame ones, dropping some. The sample has tens of thousands of clones; about 83% are singletons. CDR3 length: 16 residues. V lost 2 bases and J lost 6, with 16 bases in between. Germline V gives CDR1 SSHAT, CDR2 FNYEAQ (reference sequence). This sequence was found in a female donor of 60 years or more with stage II squamous cell lung carcinoma. The source material was peripheral blood, sampled before any cancer treatment. The chain employs TRBV7-7 and TRBJ2-2; D is uncertain. The CDR3 is CASSLTSSQVPGELFF. CDR3 sequence (DNA): TGTGCCAGCAGCTTAACCTCAAGCCAGGTCCCCGGGGAGCTGTTTTTT.